This TCR beta chain came from a study of blood T cell repertoires in COVID-19. Authors' methods: The authors estimated nucleated cell counts from reference gene primer amplification. Profiled with immunoSEQ multiplex PCR; TCRdb holds only in-frame clones, not every one. The D gene and trimming were derived from the DNA, and the V and J assignments and clone size from that table. The sample has around 190,000 clones, more than 85% seen once. Participants came from some 26 US areas, aged roughly 18 to 90 years. Participants were placed into cohorts based on the clinical history they reported. The V and J ends lost 7 bases and 0 bases, in that order; junction bases with no gene match: 1. The CDR3 loop spans 14 amino acids. Germline-derived CDR1 and CDR2 are SQVTM and ANQGSEA.

This TCR was sampled from a woman aged 40 to 50 in a cohort exposed to, infected with or recovered from COVID-19 (not recorded which). The sample was PBMCs or T cells enriched from blood (not recorded which). This chain uses TRBV29-1 with TRBJ2-2; TRBD2 matches at 11 bases. The CDR3 DNA is TGCAGCGCGGGACTAGCGGCGAACACCGGGGAGCTGTTTTTT. Translated: CSAGLAANTGELFF.